The 17 T cell receptor beta chains listed next were all sequenced from one sample in a study of human T cells and chemical hapten exposure (dated by TCRdb to about 2021). Read against the paper, the sample's time point label means: healthy volunteer bleed at 2 weeks. Unfractionated whole blood was collected in Tempus Blood RNA tubes, and total RNA was extracted from that blood. Receptors were amplified or captured by RACE. Sequenced using a NextSeq 500. TCRdb's own reprocessing of the public reads used fastp at Q25 and MiXCR and kept productive beta chains. Duplicate CDR3 protein sequences are folded into a single record with the most common DNA and genes. Here the sample has tens of thousands of distinct CDR3 sequences; just under 9% occur a single time. The ten largest clones capture approximately 2.8% of the sample. Input material: whole blood. The receptor set was obtained from a female donor in good health. Some clones in this sample may be carry-over from other donors' samples.

This clonotype was seen a handful of times. V is TRBV25-1 and J is TRBJ2-7; unclear D gene. The ends were cut back, 5 bases at V and 4 bases at J, with 9 bases in the middle. Germline values: CDR1 MGHDK, CDR2 SYGVNS. The CDR3 contains 12 residues. CDR3 sequence (DNA): TGTGCCAGCAGTTTCGACGGGTACGAGCAGTACTTC. Protein product: CASSFDGYEQYF.

This clonotype showed up many times. The chain uses TRBV28 and TRBJ2-5; no firm D call. Germline CDR1 is MDHEN and CDR2 is SYDVKM. Trimming stripped 6 bases from V and 5 bases from J, with 19 bases between. The CDR3 sequence is 15 residues long. The CDR3 reads CASSPGRSDLETQYF. The DNA for the CDR3 is TGTGCCAGCAGCCCGGGTCGCTCGGATTTGGAGACCCAGTACTTC.

V usage is TRBV12-3 or TRBV12-4 and J usage is TRBJ2-1; TRBD1 agrees at 7 bases. The CDR3 length is 15 residues. V gave up 7 bases and J gave up 7 bases; unmatched junction bases: 13. The CDR3 DNA is TGTGCCAGCACTTTGACAGGGATAGGGGTAAATGAGCAGTTCTTC. It translates to CASTLTGIGVNEQFF.

This clonotype has more than one count but fewer than ten. This rearrangement joins TRBV6-5 to TRBJ1-5; TRBD1 agrees at 8 bases. This CDR3 has 17 residues. Germline V gene data show CDR1 as MNHEY and CDR2 as SVGAGI. V lost 4 bases, J lost 6 bases, and 14 bases stayed unmatched. The CDR3 spells CASSSQRTGHEGQPQHF. Written as DNA, the CDR3 is TGTGCCAGCAGTTCCCAACGGACAGGGCATGAAGGTCAGCCCCAGCATTTT.

The chain recombines TRBV12-3 or TRBV12-4 with TRBJ1-5; D is uncertain. The CDR3 extends over 13 amino acids. V was clipped by 1 base and J by 6 bases, with 7 bases between them. Here the CDR3 reads CASSLGLVQPQHF. The CDR3 DNA follows: TGTGCCAGCAGTTTAGGTCTAGTTCAGCCCCAGCATTTT.

This clonotype was observed at least ten times. The chain uses TRBV6-2 or TRBV6-3 and TRBJ2-7, with 8 nucleotides matching TRBD1. CDR1 MNHEY and CDR2 SVGEGT come from the germline V gene. The CDR3 loop spans 14 amino acids. The V and J ends lost 6 bases and 5 bases, in that order; junction bases with no gene match: 9. CDR3 loop: CASRSTGASDEQYF. The CDR3 nucleotides are TGTGCCAGCAGATCGACAGGGGCAAGCGACGAGCAGTACTTC.

The genes are TRBV6-5 and TRBJ2-4; 8 nucleotides match TRBD2. After removal of 8 bases from V and 4 bases from J, the junction contained 4 bases not matched to a gene. CDR1 and CDR2 (germline): MNHEY, SVGAGI. CDR3 length: 13 residues. The CDR3 sequence: CASSGGGKNIQYF. The CDR3 coding sequence is TGTGCCAGCTCGGGGGGGGGGAAAAACATTCAGTACTTC.

This sequence joins TRBV20-1 and TRBJ1-1; the match to TRBD1 covers 9 bases. The V and J ends lost 8 bases and 3 bases, in that order; junction bases with no gene match: 13. This CDR3 region has 15 residues. Germline V gives CDR1 DFQATT, CDR2 SNEGSKA (reference sequence). The CDR3 reads CSPTSTWDRDTEAFF. In DNA, the CDR3 is TGCAGTCCTACGAGTACTTGGGACAGGGACACTGAAGCTTTCTTT.

This clonotype was seen at least ten times. The chain couples TRBV21-1 to TRBJ2-5; TRBD1 reflects the table's D call only, with no check against the DNA. TRBV21-1 is an annotated pseudogene. The length of the CDR3 is 15 residues. CDR3 DNA: TGTGCCAGCAGCTGCCGGGACAGAAAAGAAGAGACCCAGTACTTC. Protein product: CASSCRDRKEETQYF.

This clonotype was found many times. This chain uses TRBV20-1 with TRBJ2-1; 10 bases agree with TRBD1. CDR1 and CDR2 from the germline V gene are DFQATT and SNEGSKA (reference sequence). With V trimmed by 4 bases and J by 4 bases, 4 bases remained unmatched. The CDR3 sequence is 14 residues long. CDR3 nucleotide sequence: TGCAGTGCTACCCCGGGACAGGGGTACAATGAGCAGTTCTTC. It codes for CSATPGQGYNEQFF.

This clonotype was seen a handful of times. V is TRBV10-3 and J is TRBJ2-3; TRBD2 is a possible D gene (6 bases). Germline values: CDR1 ENHRY, CDR2 SYGVKD. With 5 bases removed from V and 2 bases from J, the gap between germline ends came to 14 bases. The CDR3 extends over 15 amino acids. This chain's CDR3 is CAISPKAGPTDTQYF. The CDR3 DNA reads TGTGCCATCAGTCCAAAAGCGGGCCCCACAGATACGCAGTATTTT.

This clonotype was seen more than once but under ten times. Relative to the germline gene, one junction end is altered; a read error may explain this. The chain recombines TRBV7-7 with TRBJ2-3; TRBD2 might be the D (5 bases). Looked up from germline, CDR1 is SSHAT and CDR2 is FNYEAQ (reference sequence). The CDR3 sequence is 16 residues long. CDR3 protein: CASSPNSGFSTDTQYF. In DNA, the CDR3 is TGTGCTAGCAGCCCCAATTCGGGGTTCAGCACAGATACGCAGTATTTT. Supplemented by reference TRBV7-7 and TRBJ2-3, the full variable domain reads GAGVSQSPRYKVTKRGQDVTLRCDPISSHATLYWYQQALGQGPEFLTYFNYEAQPDKSGLPSDRFSAERPEGSISTLTIQRTEQRDSAMYRCASSPNSGFSTDTQYFGPGTRLTVL.

The gene calls are TRBV4-1 and TRBJ1-3, with D unclear. The germline V gene encodes CDR1 MGHRA and CDR2 YSYEKL. The V end was cut by 0 bases, the J end by 0 bases, with 6 bases between. The CDR3 totals 15 residues. Written as DNA, the CDR3 is TGCGCCAGCAGCCAAGATAGGGTCTCTGGAAACACCATATATTTT. Residues: CASSQDRVSGNTIYF.

The table lists this clonotype with many counts. The CDR3 loop reads CATSDSSAGSNEQYF. The CDR3 DNA reads as TGTGCCACCAGTGACTCCTCGGCGGGATCTAACGAGCAGTACTTC. V usage is TRBV24-1 and J usage is TRBJ2-7, with D maybe TRBD2 (6 bases). The CDR3 covers 15 residues. Trimming took 4 bases from V and 5 from J, leaving 17 bases between them. CDR1 is KGHDR and CDR2 is SFDVKD in the germline V gene.

The genes are TRBV20-1 and TRBJ1-1; D not resolved. CDR1 and CDR2 (germline): DFQATT, SNEGSKA (reference sequence). The V and J ends lost 2 bases and 1 base respectively, with 14 bases between them. This CDR3 region has 15 residues. The CDR3 bases are TGCAGTGCTAGACCCACTCAGACGCCGAACACTGAAGCTTTCTTT. Translation: CSARPTQTPNTEAFF.

The V and J genes are TRBV6-1 and TRBJ2-3, with 10 bases lining up with TRBD2. The V and J ends lost 0 bases and 7 bases, in that order; junction bases with no gene match: 13. This CDR3 comprises 18 residues. CDR1 and CDR2 from the germline V gene are MNHNS and SASEGT. CDR3 DNA: TGTGCCAGCAGTGAAGCGGGTTTGAGAGCTAGCGGGAGTTATACGCAGTATTTT. This gives the protein CASSEAGLRASGSYTQYF.

This clonotype showed up just a few times. The J gene is TRBJ2-3, the V gene TRBV5-1; D gene uncertain. V shed 1 base and J shed 2 bases, with 8 bases lying between them. Looked up from germline, CDR1 is SGHRS and CDR2 is YFSETQ. This CDR3 has 14 residues. CDR3 coding DNA: TGCGCCAGCAGCTTGACTATCTTCACAGATACGCAGTATTTT. Its translation: CASSLTIFTDTQYF.